This record looks at one T cell receptor (beta chain) sequence and its context. As yet, its antigen is unknown. Once cultured for around 11 days, the cells underwent separation to obtain CD4+ T cells. The data were obtained in a study of vaccination effects on CD4 cells after COVID-19. The CDR3 has 16 residues. Looked up from germline, CDR1 is SGHRS and CDR2 is YFSETQ. With 7 bases clipped from V and 2 bases from J, the junction kept 9 bases outside the gene matches. Study-wide results and caveats: Late in the post-vaccination period, infection-induced and vaccine-induced clones underwent marked clonal contraction.

Here immunoSEQ multiplex PCR was the method, and the copy in TCRdb shows in-frame clones only, minus some. The table shows around 60,000 clones, with approximately 80% occurring only once. This sequence joins TRBV5-1 and TRBJ1-5; 10 positions agree with TRBD1. The receptor's source is a human donor who received a COVID-19 vaccine. The material sequenced was CD4+ T cells from PBMCs cultured without peptide, taken before COVID-19 vaccination. The CDR3 here is CASSPGTGARNQPQHF. The CDR3 DNA sequence: TGCGCCAGCTCCCCGGGGACAGGGGCGCGCAATCAGCCCCAGCATTTT.